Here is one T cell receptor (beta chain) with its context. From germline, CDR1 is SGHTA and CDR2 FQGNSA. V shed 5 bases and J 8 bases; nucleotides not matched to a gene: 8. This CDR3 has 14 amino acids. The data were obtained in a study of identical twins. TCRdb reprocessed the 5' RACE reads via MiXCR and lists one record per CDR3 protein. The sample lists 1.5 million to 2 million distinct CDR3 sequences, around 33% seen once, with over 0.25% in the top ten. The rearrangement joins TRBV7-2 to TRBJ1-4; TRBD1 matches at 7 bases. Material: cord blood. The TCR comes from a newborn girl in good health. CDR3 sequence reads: CASSLRQGWEKLFF. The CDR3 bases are TGTGCCAGCAGCCTAAGACAGGGTTGGGAAAAACTGTTTTTT.